This T cell receptor beta chain was profiled in a study of blood T cell repertoires in COVID-19. Study details: Some COVID-19 samples were acute and others convalescent; all came from the United States, Italy and Spain. The cDNA or gDNA used as material had been derived from T cells, B-cell-depleted T cells, or PBMCs.

Original processing methods: Reference gene primer amplification in the assay estimated nucleated cell counts. Here immunoSEQ multiplex PCR was the method, and the copy in TCRdb shows in-frame clones only, minus some. D and trimming come from the DNA, and the V and J calls and clone size come from that table. This sample has a few hundred thousand clones, with less than 90% found just once. CDR3 size: 16 residues. The germline V gene encodes CDR1 SGHNT and CDR2 YYREEE (reference sequence). V lost 3 bases and J 7 bases, leaving 17 bases between the germline ends. The chain recombines TRBV5-4 with TRBJ1-6; tentatively, D is TRBD1 (6 bases). This receptor was obtained from a man in his forties with active or convalescent COVID-19. The sample comprised peripheral blood. The DNA for the CDR3 is TGTGCCAGCAGCTCAAAAGTGACAGGCTCCAATTCACCCCTCCACTTT. Translation: CASSSKVTGSNSPLHF.